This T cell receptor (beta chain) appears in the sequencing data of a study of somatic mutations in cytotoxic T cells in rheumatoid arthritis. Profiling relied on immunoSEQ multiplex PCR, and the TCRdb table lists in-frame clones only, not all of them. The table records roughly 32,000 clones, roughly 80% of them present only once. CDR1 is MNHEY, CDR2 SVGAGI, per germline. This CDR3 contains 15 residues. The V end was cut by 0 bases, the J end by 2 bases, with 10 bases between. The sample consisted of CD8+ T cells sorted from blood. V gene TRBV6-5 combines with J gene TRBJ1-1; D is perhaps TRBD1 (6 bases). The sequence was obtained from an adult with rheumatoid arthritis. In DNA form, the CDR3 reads TGTGCCAGCAGTTACTCGGGGGGGGCCAACACTGAAGCTTTCTTT. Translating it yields CASSYSGGANTEAFF.